One sample yielded the 32 T cell receptor beta chains listed below, sequenced in a study of T cells expressing NK-cell markers. TCRdb processed the 5' RACE reads again and assigns one entry to each CDR3 protein, with no DNA. The listing records about 260,000 distinct CDR3 sequences. The sample taken for sequencing was blood T cells: a sorted CD56 or NKG2C T cell subset, CD4+ or CD8+ T cells, or bulk PBMC T cells (not recorded which). The receptors were gathered from a man aged 18 to 29 in good health.

V usage is TRBV15 and J usage is TRBJ2-3; without DNA, the TCRdb call of TRBD1 cannot be checked. The CDR3 extends over 17 amino acids. Per germline, CDR1 LNHNV and CDR2 YYDKDF (reference sequence). The CDR3: CATSRGSGQGAGDTQYF.

The chain carries TRBV29-1 and TRBJ1-1; TCRdb proposes TRBD1, but this gene call is untestable without DNA. In germline, CDR1 is SQVTM, CDR2 ANQGSEA. This CDR3 has 14 residues. CDR3: CSVGTGALGTEAFF.

The chain couples TRBV3-1 to TRBJ2-7; checking the TCRdb D call of TRBD2 is not possible without DNA. The CDR3 spans 14 residues. The germline V gene has CDR1 LGHDT and CDR2 YNNKEL (reference sequence). This CDR3 reads CASSRSGRSYEQYF.

The chain carries TRBV7-6 and TRBJ2-2; TCRdb selects TRBD1, and the lack of DNA leaves this call unchecked. The CDR3 runs to 16 residues. Looked up from germline, CDR1 is SGHVS and CDR2 is FNYEAQ. CDR3: CASSPGDPWGTGELFF.

V and J are TRBV12-3 or TRBV12-4 and TRBJ2-1; TCRdb lists TRBD1, though no DNA is available to test this call. This CDR3 region has 15 residues. The chain's CDR3 is CASTQGQGVYNEQFF.

CDR3 residues: CASSRTSGYNEQFF. V and J are TRBV12-3 or TRBV12-4 and TRBJ2-1; TCRdb outputs TRBD2, but without DNA this stays unchecked. This CDR3 comprises 14 residues.

The V gene is TRBV7-9, the J gene TRBJ2-3; TCRdb's D call of TRBD1 is untestable without DNA. Germline CDR1 and CDR2: SEHNR and FQNEAQ (reference sequence). This CDR3 has 16 amino acids. CDR3 protein: CASSFLRDSRTDTQYF.

This CDR3 reads CSVTGGDTQYF. The chain combines TRBV29-1 with TRBJ2-3; the D call from TCRdb, TRBD1, cannot be confirmed without DNA. Germline V gene sequence: CDR1 SQVTM, CDR2 ANQGSEA. This CDR3 is built from 11 residues.

The chain carries TRBV7-9 and TRBJ1-3; TCRdb selects TRBD1, and the lack of DNA leaves this call unchecked. Germline lookup yields CDR1 SEHNR and CDR2 FQNEAQ (reference sequence). CDR3 length equals 15 residues. The CDR3 is CASSLEGAQGNTIYF.

This sequence joins TRBV10-3 and TRBJ2-3; the D gene TCRdb calls, TRBD1, cannot be checked with no DNA. Per germline, CDR1 ENHRY and CDR2 SYGVKD. The CDR3 covers 14 residues. This CDR3 reads CASSGATSTDTQYF.

V and J are TRBV6-5 and TRBJ2-3; with no DNA, the TCRdb D assignment of TRBD2 cannot be verified. Germline V gene lookup returns CDR1 MNHEY and CDR2 SVGAGI. There are 15 residues in the CDR3. This CDR3 is CASSFLAGGADTQYF.

The gene calls are TRBV5-6 and TRBJ1-1; there is no DNA to check the TCRdb D call of TRBD1. There are 14 residues in the CDR3. Germline CDR1 reads SGHDT; CDR2 reads YYEEEE. This chain's CDR3 is CASSWRGADTEAFF.

This chain connects TRBV27 to TRBJ1-1; the D call of TRBD1 rests on TCRdb alone, since no DNA is present to check it. There are 12 residues in the CDR3. Germline assignment: CDR1 MNHEY and CDR2 SMNVEV (reference sequence). The CDR3 spells CASSSSGGRPFF.

The genes are TRBV12-3 or TRBV12-4 and TRBJ2-7; TCRdb returns TRBD2, unconfirmable since there is no DNA. CDR3 length equals 16 residues. CDR3 amino acids: CASSYVAGVRNHEQYF.

The V and J genes are TRBV12-3 or TRBV12-4 and TRBJ2-1; checking the TCRdb D call of TRBD1 is not possible without DNA. The CDR3 contains 13 residues. CDR3 in amino acids: CASSSSVAGQQFF.

The rearrangement links TRBV5-4 to TRBJ1-1; TCRdb's assignment of TRBD1 cannot be checked, as there is no DNA. There are 15 residues in the CDR3. Germline V lookup: CDR1 SGHNT, CDR2 YYREEE (reference sequence). The CDR3 reads CASSSGPVQNTEAFF.

The chain employs TRBV3-1 and TRBJ2-3; the D call of TRBD1 rests on TCRdb alone, since no DNA is present to check it. Germline CDR1 is LGHDT and CDR2 is YNNKEL (reference sequence). The CDR3 covers 14 residues. The CDR3 spells CASSQDPGLDTQYF.

The chain carries TRBV10-3 and TRBJ2-1. Germline V gene sequence: CDR1 ENHRY, CDR2 SYGVKD. The CDR3 totals 12 residues. The CDR3 region is CAIRTDYNEQFF.

V gene TRBV6-2 or TRBV6-3 combines with J gene TRBJ2-1. The CDR3 has 16 residues. Germline V CDR1 and CDR2: MNHEY, SVGEGT. The CDR3 sequence is CASSYSQVGSSNEQFF.

The genes are TRBV29-1 and TRBJ1-1. This CDR3 region has 13 residues. Germline CDR1 is SQVTM and CDR2 is ANQGSEA. This chain's CDR3 is CSVEGRNALEAFF.

V is TRBV12-3 or TRBV12-4 and J is TRBJ2-3. The CDR3 is made up of 12 amino acids. The CDR3 is CASSPARDTQYF.

The V and J genes are TRBV20-1 and TRBJ2-5. This CDR3 has 13 residues. Germline V gene lookup returns CDR1 DFQATT and CDR2 SNEGSKA (reference sequence). CDR3 amino acids: CSARGVAWETQYF.

V and J are TRBV5-1 and TRBJ2-2; TCRdb gives TRBD1 as the D gene, but with no DNA this cannot be confirmed. The CDR3 is made up of 15 amino acids. Germline-derived CDR1 and CDR2 are SGHRS and YFSETQ. CDR3 loop: CASSWGTGSTGELFF.

The chain recombines TRBV6-1 with TRBJ2-1; TCRdb outputs TRBD2, but without DNA this stays unchecked. The CDR3 is made up of 15 amino acids. The V gene's germline CDR1 is MNHNS and CDR2 SASEGT. The CDR3 loop reads CASSLSVAGYNEQFF.

J is TRBJ1-2 and V is TRBV10-3. Germline loops: CDR1 ENHRY, CDR2 SYGVKD. CDR3 length equals 14 residues. The CDR3 loop is CAISDYTSSYGYTF.

This rearrangement joins TRBV7-2 to TRBJ2-2; as DNA is missing, the TRBD2 call by TCRdb cannot be tested. From germline, CDR1 is SGHTA and CDR2 FQGNSA. The CDR3 totals 17 residues. Here the CDR3 reads CASSSSAGDEGRGELFF.

V gene TRBV12-3 or TRBV12-4 combines with J gene TRBJ2-1; with no DNA, the TCRdb D assignment of TRBD2 cannot be verified. The CDR3 totals 13 residues. This chain's CDR3 is CASSLLPRGEQFF.

The rearrangement joins TRBV7-2 to TRBJ2-5; TCRdb's assignment of TRBD2 cannot be checked, as there is no DNA. The CDR3 is 15 residues long. CDR1 SGHTA and CDR2 FQGNSA come from the germline V gene. The CDR3 reads CASSLASRVGETQYF.

V is TRBV30 and J is TRBJ2-5; TCRdb indicates TRBD1, and absent DNA this call remains unverified. The CDR3 contains 13 residues. Germline V gives CDR1 GTSNPN, CDR2 SVGIG (reference sequence). The CDR3 sequence is CAWGRGLEETQYF.

The CDR3 is CASSYGRTQGGNQPQHF. This chain uses TRBV6-5 with TRBJ1-5; TCRdb's assignment of TRBD1 cannot be checked, as there is no DNA. The CDR3 has 17 residues. CDR1 and CDR2 (germline): MNHEY, SVGAGI.

This chain joins TRBV29-1 and TRBJ2-5; TCRdb designates TRBD1, a call that cannot be tested without DNA. This CDR3 comprises 13 residues. The V gene's germline CDR1 is SQVTM and CDR2 ANQGSEA. The CDR3: CSVELQGEGTQYF.

V usage is TRBV5-6 and J usage is TRBJ2-3. The CDR3 sequence is 16 residues long. The germline gives CDR1 SGHDT, CDR2 YYEEEE. CDR3 loop: CASSFLNLPSTDTQYF.